The rows below give T cell receptor beta chains drawn from one sample of a study of blood T cell repertoires in COVID-19. Some clones are missing from TCRdb's copy, which holds only in-frame ones; the method was immunoSEQ multiplex PCR. The sample holds tens of thousands of clones, approximately 80% seen once. The material sequenced was peripheral blood. All receptors derive from a woman aged 80 or older with acute or convalescent COVID-19. The CDR3 runs from the conserved cysteine through the conserved F or W. A D gene is named only where the DNA matches it firmly. A clone size is listed for some rows: how often the clone was seen (once, few, many), or a class if it is expanded.

TRBD1	TRBV5-5	TRBJ1-4	-	CASSLTGTDNEKLFF	TGTGCCAGCAGCTTAACCGGGACAGATAATGAAAAACTGTTTTTT
-	TRBV30	TRBJ1-1	-	CAWIRSGAGGAFF	TGTGCCTGGATCCGCTCGGGCGCAGGAGGGGCTTTCTTT
-	TRBV4-1	TRBJ2-1	few	CASSPSRGRSSSYNEQFF	TGCGCCAGCAGCCCCTCTAGGGGCCGTTCTAGCTCCTACAATGAGCAGTTCTTC
TRBD2	TRBV27	TRBJ2-1	-	CASSLRGRGTSGTRGEQFF	TGTGCCAGCAGTCTAAGAGGTAGGGGGACTAGCGGGACAAGGGGTGAGCAGTTCTTC
TRBD1	TRBV6-6	TRBJ1-5	-	CASRRDSYSNQPQHF	TGTGCCAGCAGAAGGGACAGCTATAGCAATCAGCCCCAGCATTTT
TRBD2	TRBV6-6	TRBJ2-1	-	CASSLSGSSYNEQFF	TGTGCCAGCAGCCTAAGCGGGAGCTCCTACAATGAGCAGTTCTTC
-	TRBV10-3	TRBJ1-5	once	CAIREYSNQPQHF	TGTGCCATCCGGGAATATAGCAATCAGCCCCAGCATTTT
-	TRBV23-1	TRBJ1-2	-	CASSQGEGGVTNYGYTF	TGCGCCAGCAGTCAAGGGGAAGGGGGGGTTACTAACTATGGCTACACCTTC
TRBD2	TRBV3-1/TRBV3-2	TRBJ2-3	large	CASSQVGRALTDTQYF	TGTGCCAGCAGCCAAGTGGGGAGGGCCCTCACAGATACGCAGTATTTT
TRBD2	TRBV2	TRBJ2-1	-	CATRLAGYNEQFF	TGTGCCACCAGACTAGCGGGGTACAATGAGCAGTTCTTC
-	TRBV24-1	TRBJ2-2	-	CATSDIGTTGELFF	TGTGCCACCAGTGATATAGGGACAACCGGGGAGCTGTTTTTT
-	TRBV3-1/TRBV3-2	TRBJ2-5	-	CASSQDFQRGETQYF	TGTGCCAGCAGCCAAGATTTTCAGCGCGGGGAGACCCAGTACTTC
-	TRBV6-6	TRBJ2-7	-	CASSPGDYEQYF	TGTGCCAGCAGTCCCGGGGACTACGAGCAGTACTTC
-	TRBV11-2	TRBJ1-6	-	CASSLDRTRRTNSPLHF	TGTGCCAGCAGCTTAGATAGGACAAGACGGACTAATTCACCCCTCCACTTT
-	TRBV6-4	TRBJ2-2	-	CASSDRGSGNTGELFF	TGTGCCAGCAGTGACCGAGGCAGTGGGAACACCGGGGAGCTGTTTTTT
-	TRBV13	TRBJ1-6	-	CASSLGRQSGRPLHF	TGTGCCAGCAGCTTGGGACGGCAAAGCGGGAGGCCCCTCCACTTT
-	TRBV14	TRBJ2-2	-	CASSPGGRPTGELFF	TGTGCCAGCAGCCCGGGTGGCAGACCTACCGGGGAGCTGTTTTTT
-	TRBV7-2	TRBJ1-3	-	CASSLRWGGSGNTIYF	TGTGCCAGCAGCTTAAGATGGGGAGGCTCTGGAAACACCATATATTTT
-	TRBV6-1	TRBJ1-3	-	CASSEVPTARGGNTIYF	TGTGCCAGCAGTGAAGTCCCGACAGCTAGGGGTGGAAACACCATATATTTT
-	TRBV14	TRBJ2-7	-	CASSQVAGISEQYF	TGTGCCAGCAGCCAAGTTGCAGGGATCTCGGAGCAGTACTTC
-	TRBV3-1/TRBV3-2	TRBJ1-6	-	CASSPRDNSPLHF	TGTGCCAGCAGCCCGCGGGATAATTCACCCCTCCACTTT
-	TRBV7-2	TRBJ2-7	-	CASSLTALGSYEQYF	TGTGCCAGCAGCTTAACTGCGCTAGGCTCCTACGAGCAGTACTTC
TRBD2	TRBV5-4	TRBJ2-1	-	CASSRGLADYNEQFF	TGTGCCAGCAGCAGGGGACTAGCGGATTACAATGAGCAGTTCTTC
-	TRBV30	TRBJ2-6	-	CAFRQGAGANVLTF	TGTGCCTTTAGGCAGGGCGCAGGGGCCAACGTCCTGACTTTC
TRBD1	TRBV7-9	TRBJ1-2	-	CASSLTGTGGYYGYTF	TGTGCCAGCAGCTTAACCGGGACAGGGGGCTACTATGGCTACACCTTC
TRBD1	TRBV19	TRBJ2-5	-	CASSIGRTGWGETQYF	TGTGCCAGTAGTATAGGGAGGACAGGGTGGGGAGAGACCCAGTACTTC
TRBD1	TRBV7-9	TRBJ1-5	few	CASSSGQGNQPQHF	TGTGCCAGCAGCTCGGGACAGGGGAATCAGCCCCAGCATTTT
-	TRBV7-2	TRBJ1-2	few	CASSSYLGGSNYGYTF	TGTGCCAGCAGCTCATACCTCGGGGGGAGTAACTATGGCTACACCTTC
-	TRBV7-9	TRBJ2-7	-	CASSSQGYEQYF	TGTGCCAGCAGCTCCCAGGGTTACGAGCAGTACTTC
TRBD2	TRBV27	TRBJ2-1	-	CASSFASGRVYNEQFF	TGTGCCAGCAGTTTTGCTAGCGGGAGGGTCTACAATGAGCAGTTCTTC
TRBD2	TRBV7-9	TRBJ2-1	-	CASSLSGDSYNEQFF	TGTGCCAGCAGCTTGAGCGGGGACTCCTACAATGAGCAGTTCTTC
-	TRBV7-2	TRBJ1-6	-	CASSSRDSPLHF	TGTGCCAGCAGCTCGAGGGATTCACCCCTCCACTTT
-	TRBV7-9	TRBJ1-6	-	CASSSSGGGTNNSPLHF	TGTGCCAGCAGCAGCTCGGGGGGCGGGACTAATAATTCACCCCTCCACTTT
TRBD2	TRBV6-5	TRBJ2-3	-	CATNRGGPADTQYF	TGTGCCACCAACCGGGGGGGCCCTGCAGATACGCAGTATTTT
-	TRBV7-8	TRBJ1-1	-	CASSLLLMDTEAFF	TGTGCCAGCAGCTTACTACTCATGGACACTGAAGCTTTCTTT
TRBD1	TRBV18	TRBJ2-2	few	CASSSGQGATGELFF	TGTGCCAGCTCATCGGGACAGGGGGCCACCGGGGAGCTGTTTTTT
-	TRBV5-1	TRBJ2-1	few	CASRDYQYNEQFF	TGCGCCAGCAGGGACTATCAATACAATGAGCAGTTCTTC
-	TRBV27	TRBJ2-1	-	CASSLFRGALYNEQFF	TGTGCCAGCAGTTTATTTCGGGGGGCACTATACAATGAGCAGTTCTTC
TRBD1	TRBV5-4	TRBJ2-2	-	CASSRGQDTGELFF	TGTGCCAGCAGCCGGGGACAGGACACCGGGGAGCTGTTTTTT
-	TRBV2	TRBJ2-5	-	CASRPSGSETQYF	TGTGCCAGCAGGCCGTCAGGGTCGGAGACCCAGTACTTC
TRBD1	TRBV30	TRBJ1-1	-	CAWARRQGGLQAFF	TGTGCCTGGGCCCGGAGACAGGGGGGCCTCCAAGCTTTCTTT
-	TRBV5-5	TRBJ2-3	-	CASSFWTSTDTQYF	TGTGCCAGCAGCTTCTGGACTAGCACAGATACGCAGTATTTT
TRBD2	TRBV5-4	TRBJ2-5	-	CASSREVETQYF	TGTGCCAGCAGCCGGGAGGTGGAGACCCAGTACTTC
TRBD1	TRBV27	TRBJ2-7	few	CASRRGTGASYEQYF	TGTGCCAGCAGGAGAGGGACAGGAGCCTCCTACGAGCAGTACTTC
TRBD1	TRBV27	TRBJ1-2	-	CASSSSSTGAFYGYTF	TGTGCCAGTAGTTCGTCTTCTACAGGGGCGTTTTATGGCTACACCTTC
-	TRBV6-6	TRBJ1-6	-	CAIASGNSPLHF	TGTGCCATCGCGAGCGGGAATTCACCCCTCCACTTT
TRBD1	TRBV2	TRBJ2-7	-	CASSRDRERNYEQYF	TGTGCCAGCAGTCGGGACAGGGAACGGAACTACGAGCAGTACTTC
TRBD1	TRBV12-3/TRBV12-4	TRBJ1-6	-	CASSRDRGSPLHF	TGTGCCAGCAGCCGGGACAGGGGTTCACCCCTCCACTTT
-	TRBV12-3/TRBV12-4	TRBJ1-1	few	CASRGQVPPEAFF	TGTGCCAGCCGTGGCCAGGTACCTCCTGAAGCTTTCTTT
-	TRBV6-4	TRBJ1-6	-	CASSVWQGFGSPLHF	TGTGCCAGCAGTGTTTGGCAGGGATTCGGCTCACCCCTCCACTTT
TRBD1	TRBV11-2	TRBJ1-1	-	CASSNTGGTEAFF	TGTGCCAGCAGCAACACAGGGGGCACTGAAGCTTTCTTT
-	TRBV6-6	TRBJ2-2	once	CASRPRGAGTGELFF	TGTGCCAGCAGACCTCGGGGGGCCGGAACCGGGGAGCTGTTTTTT
TRBD2	TRBV9	TRBJ2-3	-	CASSVEAGPADTQYF	TGTGCCAGCAGCGTAGAAGCGGGGCCGGCAGATACGCAGTATTTT